Following are 26 T cell receptor beta chains from one sample sequenced in a study of cytomegalovirus exposure and HLA in healthy donors. It was with 60 Vbeta and 13 Jbeta primers that the PCR ran. Profiling relied on immunoSEQ multiplex PCR, and the TCRdb table lists in-frame clones only, not all of them. This sample contains about 170,000 clones. Sequencing was done on a sample of PBMCs. The source is a woman between 55 and 75 years old in good health and CMV-seronegative.

The chain uses TRBV10-2 and TRBJ2-2; 7 bases match TRBD1. In germline, CDR1 is WSHSY, CDR2 SAAADI. This CDR3 has 12 amino acids. V was clipped by 7 bases and J by 6 bases; unmatched bases: 2. The CDR3 here is CASTQGAGELFF. The CDR3 DNA is TGCGCCAGCACGCAGGGGGCCGGGGAGCTGTTTTTT.

The V call is TRBV7-3, the J call TRBJ2-1; a weak D match, TRBD2 (5 bases). V gave up 5 bases and J gave up 8 bases, with 19 bases separating them. This CDR3 is built from 15 residues. From germline, CDR1 is SGHTA and CDR2 FQGTGA. Here the CDR3 reads CASSVSVGVWDEQFF. Written as DNA, the CDR3 is TGTGCCAGCAGCGTATCGGTCGGGGTATGGGATGAGCAGTTCTTC.

CDR3 loop: CASSRRAGGTNTGELFF. DNA for the CDR3: TGTGCCAGCAGCCGCCGTGCGGGAGGGACGAACACCGGGGAGCTGTTTTTT. The chain is built from TRBV9 and TRBJ2-2, with 9 bases fitting TRBD2. Germline V gene sequence: CDR1 SGDLS, CDR2 YYNGEE. The ends lost 4 bases at V and 0 bases at J; junction bases unmatched: 7. The CDR3 covers 17 residues.

This chain uses TRBV4-3 with TRBJ2-7; possibly TRBD1 for D (5 bases). V was cut by 0 bases and J by 3 bases, with 18 bases left in between. Germline V gives CDR1 LGHNA, CDR2 YSLEER. CDR3 size: 17 residues. For the CDR3, the DNA is TGCGCCAGCAGCCAAGATTCATCCAGCAGGGCTTACTACGAGCAGTACTTC. Translating it yields CASSQDSSSRAYYEQYF.

V is TRBV7-9 and J is TRBJ2-5; tentative D call: TRBD2 (6 bases). The DNA end lines up better with TRBJ2-7; the J call may be wrong. Germline lookup yields CDR1 SEHNR and CDR2 FQNEAQ (reference sequence). The CDR3 runs to 14 residues. In DNA form, the CDR3 reads TGTGCCAGCAGCTTAGTGGGGGGTAGTTACGAGCAGTACTTC. It translates to CASSLVGGSYEQYF.

The CDR3 reads CASSIGGAADTQYF. CDR3 in DNA: TGTGCCAGTAGTATCGGCGGGGCGGCAGATACGCAGTATTTT. This chain uses TRBV19 with TRBJ2-3; TRBD2 might be the D (6 bases). V gave up 3 bases and J gave up 4 bases, with 11 bases separating them. In germline, CDR1 is LNHDA, CDR2 SQIVND (reference sequence). CDR3 length: 14 residues.

The chain uses TRBV10-3 and TRBJ2-1; 14 positions match TRBD2. Germline trimming cut 6 bases from V and 8 bases from J; bases unmatched to any gene: 12. This CDR3 comprises 17 residues. Germline loops: CDR1 ENHRY, CDR2 SYGVKD. The CDR3 spells CAISRGPTSGRADEQFF. CDR3 nucleotide sequence: TGTGCCATCAGCCGAGGACCGACTAGCGGGAGGGCCGATGAGCAGTTCTTC.

The CDR3 loop is CASSQDEGTSNYGYTF. In DNA form, the CDR3 reads TGCGCCAGCAGCCAAGATGAGGGGACTTCTAACTATGGCTACACCTTC. The genes are TRBV4-1 and TRBJ1-2; D is possibly TRBD1 (5 bases). The CDR3 loop spans 16 amino acids. Trimming took off 0 bases at V and 0 bases at J, with 11 bases between the two ends. CDR1 is MGHRA and CDR2 is YSYEKL in the germline V gene.

The rearrangement links TRBV6-5 to TRBJ2-7; possible D gene TRBD1, 6 bases. The germline V gene encodes CDR1 MNHEY and CDR2 SVGAGI. The CDR3 spans 13 residues. Trimming removed 5 bases from V and 1 base from J, with 9 bases in between. The CDR3 is CASSTGQSYEQYF. The DNA for the CDR3 is TGTGCCAGCAGTACAGGACAGTCCTACGAGCAGTACTTC.

The chain links TRBV2 to TRBJ1-3; maybe TRBD1 (6 bases). The V gene lost 6 bases and the J gene lost 0 bases, with 12 bases spanning the gap. Germline loops: CDR1 SNHLY, CDR2 FYNNEI. The CDR3 sequence is 15 residues long. In DNA, the CDR3 is TGTGCCAGCAGCCCCGGGGGGCCCTCTGGAAACACCATATATTTT. Its translation: CASSPGGPSGNTIYF.

The genes are TRBV7-2 and TRBJ2-7, with a weak D call TRBD1 (6 bases). Germline V CDR1 and CDR2: SGHTA, FQGNSA. This CDR3 is built from 15 residues. V lost 3 bases and J 0 bases, leaving 12 bases between the germline ends. CDR3 sequence reads: CASSFSGVSSYEQYF. The CDR3 bases are TGTGCCAGCAGCTTTTCAGGGGTTAGCTCCTACGAGCAGTACTTC.

This chain links TRBV14 with TRBJ2-7, with 7 nucleotides matching TRBD1. The CDR3 spans 16 residues. Trimming cost V 4 bases and J 5 bases; bases outside gene matches: 14. Per the germline V gene, CDR1 is SGHDN and CDR2 is FVKESK. CDR3 sequence (DNA): TGTGCCAGCAGCCGTATCCGGGACAGTTGGATCGACGAGCAGTACTTC. Translated: CASSRIRDSWIDEQYF.

The chain recombines TRBV18 with TRBJ1-1, with unresolved D. The CDR3 is 13 amino acids. Trimming took off 5 bases at V and 1 base at J, with 8 bases between the two ends. CDR1 is KGHSH and CDR2 is LQKENI in the germline V gene. The chain's CDR3 is CASSDLENTEAFF. The DNA for the CDR3 is TGTGCCAGCTCAGATCTAGAGAACACTGAAGCTTTCTTT.

Points on this clone: Other DNA sequences in this sample translate to the same CDR3. This chain links TRBV5-1 with TRBJ2-7, with 7 bases matching TRBD1. The V segment lost 4 bases and the J segment 2 bases; nucleotides outside the gene matches: 6. Germline-derived CDR1 and CDR2 are SGHRS and YFSETQ. The CDR3 totals 14 residues. This CDR3 reads CASSLGTDTYEQYF. CDR3 DNA sequence: TGCGCCAGCAGCCTCGGGACAGATACCTACGAGCAGTACTTC.

The chain employs TRBV7-3 and TRBJ2-3, with D perhaps TRBD1 (7 bases). Germline V gene lookup returns CDR1 SGHTA and CDR2 FQGTGA. The CDR3 covers 14 residues. V gave up 5 bases and J gave up 10 bases, with 19 bases separating them. CDR3 loop: CASSPSTGTGAQYF. The CDR3 nucleotides read TGTGCCAGCAGCCCCTCGACAGGGACGGGGGCGCAGTATTTT.

V gene TRBV27 combines with J gene TRBJ1-4; D perhaps matches TRBD1 (5 bases). Germline values: CDR1 MNHEY, CDR2 SMNVEV (reference sequence). The CDR3 is 13 residues long. Trimming removed 5 bases from V and 8 bases from J, with 12 bases in between. This CDR3 is CASSAREGEKLFF. The CDR3 DNA reads as TGTGCCAGCAGTGCCAGGGAAGGGGAAAAACTGTTTTTT.

V and J are TRBV5-1 and TRBJ2-5, with 8 positions matching TRBD2. This CDR3 region has 14 residues. V lost 6 bases, J lost 5 bases, and 9 bases stayed unmatched. Germline V lookup: CDR1 SGHRS, CDR2 YFSETQ. The CDR3 protein is CASKFRGGRETQYF. CDR3 DNA: TGCGCCAGCAAGTTCCGGGGGGGCCGGGAGACCCAGTACTTC.

The chain combines TRBV10-3 with TRBJ2-6; D ambiguous. CDR3 length: 14 amino acids. Germline CDR1 reads ENHRY; CDR2 reads SYGVKD. Trimming stripped 4 bases from V and 2 bases from J, with 6 bases between. CDR3 sequence (DNA): TGTGCCATCAGTGCCTCTACTGGGGCCAACGTCCTGACTTTC. It translates to CAISASTGANVLTF.

The J gene is TRBJ2-4, the V gene TRBV5-1; maybe TRBD2 (6 bases). The V gene's germline CDR1 is SGHRS and CDR2 YFSETQ. The CDR3 is 15 amino acids. Trimming removed 4 bases from V and 6 bases from J, with 17 bases in between. CDR3 in amino acids: CASSKGTAGLNIQYF. CDR3 DNA: TGCGCCAGCAGCAAAGGCACAGCGGGTTTAAACATTCAGTACTTC.

The J gene is TRBJ2-4, the V gene TRBV19; 9 nucleotides agree with TRBD2. Trimming removed 5 bases from V and 4 bases from J; junction bases left unmatched: 6. The CDR3 totals 15 residues. The germline gives CDR1 LNHDA, CDR2 SQIVND (reference sequence). The CDR3 sequence is CASSSETSGKNIQYF. The CDR3 region has the DNA TGTGCCAGTAGTTCCGAGACTAGCGGAAAAAACATTCAGTACTTC.

The gene calls are TRBV6-5 and TRBJ2-2; TRBD2 might be the D (5 bases). CDR3 length equals 12 residues. Looked up from germline, CDR1 is MNHEY and CDR2 is SVGAGI. The V end lost 5 bases, the J end lost 5 bases, and 6 bases lay between the germline ends. The CDR3 DNA follows: TGTGCCAGCAGTCCGGGGACCGGGGAGCTGTTTTTT. Its protein is CASSPGTGELFF.

The chain uses TRBV13 and TRBJ2-7; the D gene is possibly TRBD2 (6 bases). CDR1 PRHDT and CDR2 FYEKMQ come from the germline V gene (reference sequence). V was cut by 5 bases and J by 6 bases, with 23 bases left in between. This CDR3 is built from 16 residues. The CDR3 DNA follows: TGTGCCAGCAGCCGCGCCTCCGGGACTCAGTTTGGCGAGCAGTACTTC. The encoded protein is CASSRASGTQFGEQYF.

CDR3 bases: TGTGCCAGCAGGACAGGGCTGAATCAGCCCCAGCATTTT. Translated, it gives CASRTGLNQPQHF. This chain uses TRBV6-1 with TRBJ1-5; TRBD1 aligns across 7 bases. The CDR3 runs to 13 residues. Trimming took 6 bases from V and 4 from J; bases not matched to a gene: 3. CDR1 is MNHNS, CDR2 SASEGT, per germline.

The chain recombines TRBV30 with TRBJ1-2; the D gene is possibly TRBD1 (6 bases). The CDR3 runs to 17 residues. CDR1 and CDR2 from the germline V gene are GTSNPN and SVGIG (reference sequence). V dropped 1 base and J dropped 8 bases, with 26 bases sitting between them. This CDR3 is CAWSGKPGGRGVRGYTF. CDR3 nucleotides: TGTGCCTGGAGTGGTAAACCGGGGGGCAGGGGAGTAAGAGGCTACACCTTC.

The chain combines TRBV6-1 with TRBJ1-5; D is perhaps TRBD1 (5 bases). Germline CDR1 and CDR2: MNHNS and SASEGT. The CDR3 has 14 amino acids. Deletions cut 5 bases from V and 6 bases from J, with 14 bases between. The CDR3 sequence: CASSLRVYGQPQHF. Here the CDR3 DNA reads TGTGCCAGCAGTCTCAGGGTTTACGGTCAGCCCCAGCATTTT.

Comment on this clone: The DNA is left out, because the CDR3 cannot be placed on it with certainty; the CDR3 is given as TCRdb lists it. The chain recombines TRBV30 with TRBJ2-5; the table's D gene call, TRBD2, was not cross checked with the DNA. From germline, CDR1 is GTSNPN and CDR2 SVGIG (reference sequence). The CDR3 contains 14 residues when both ends are counted. CDR3 sequence reads: CAWSVVAGGTVWYF.